This T cell receptor (beta chain) originates from a study of beta chain features in type 1 diabetes. General study points: In all four CD4+ subsets, TCRB CDR3 length was significantly, moderately reduced in type 1 diabetes.

Each of the sorted populations had a purity greater than 98%. As every portion of the isolated RNA was reverse transcribed, the sequencing read expressed TCRB transcripts. This table comes from immunoSEQ multiplex PCR, and its TCRdb copy is limited to in-frame clones, with some not included. The profile shows a few hundred thousand clones, more than 11% of them singletons. Losses at the gene ends were 0 bases for V and 4 bases for J; bases not matched to a gene: 8. This CDR3 is built from 15 residues. CDR1 is SQVTM, CDR2 ANQGSEA, per germline. About this clone: Its target is unknown.

The sequenced sample was naive CD4+ T cells from blood. The source is a man aged 25-45 years with type 1 diabetes. The chain joins TRBV29-1 to TRBJ2-7, with TRBD1 matching 8 bases. This CDR3 is CSVEDRGTGDYEQYF. The CDR3 DNA reads as TGCAGCGTTGAAGATAGAGGGACAGGAGATTACGAGCAGTACTTC.